Sequencing of this TCR beta chain was carried out in a study of T cell responses to AZD1222 COVID-19 vaccine. Study-level background: Pooled together were second doses at about 4 or about 12 weeks. The study, taken as a whole, reports: Clonal diversity may have been underestimated in mostly white British donors.

Turning to this clone: The antigen is not known.

Clones were sequenced by immunoSEQ multiplex PCR, and TCRdb holds only the in-frame ones, with some missing. The sample records 120,000 to 150,000 clones, approximately 88% being singletons. This CDR3 spans 17 amino acids. V was clipped by 3 bases and J by 0 bases; unmatched bases: 7. Germline V lookup: CDR1 MDHEN, CDR2 SYDVKM. This chain joins TRBV28 and TRBJ1-5, with TRBD1 identical over 8 bases. The sequence came from an adult in good health. Sequenced here: peripheral blood, sampled on day 0 of AZD1222 vaccination. DNA for the CDR3: TGTGCCAGCAGTTTGTGGCAGGGGGCTTTTAGCAATCAGCCCCAGCATTTT. It is translated as CASSLWQGAFSNQPQHF.